Detailed here is one TCR beta chain. Trimming took 7 bases from V and 2 from J; bases not matched to a gene: 4. The V gene's germline CDR1 is LNHDA and CDR2 SQIVND (reference sequence). The CDR3 contains 13 residues. The entry originates in a study of cytotoxic CD8 clonotypes in ibrutinib-treated CLL. Study as a whole: The patients, about a dozen relapsed/refractory and approximately 15 treatment-naive, included fewer than 18 who were IGHV unmutated.

The intended depth for sequencing was 1 in 200,000 to 1 in 1 million T cells. Only in-frame clones appear in the TCRdb table, and some are missing; sequencing was by immunoSEQ multiplex PCR. The profile shows around 200,000 clones, about 75% of them singletons. The receptor's source is a human donor with chronic lymphocytic leukemia. V is TRBV19 and J is TRBJ1-1; 7 nucleotides match TRBD1. The specimen comprised PBMCs, sampled after 12 months of ibrutinib treatment. CDR3 sequence (DNA): TGTGCCAGTAATGACAGGGTAAACACTGAAGCTTTCTTT. Its translation: CASNDRVNTEAFF.